This T cell receptor (beta chain) was recorded in a study of identical twins. A single record per CDR3 protein comes from TCRdb applying MiXCR to the 5' RACE reads. The sample consists of hundreds of thousands of distinct CDR3 sequences, 15% to 20% of them appearing once. For this clonotype: The antigen is unknown.

Trimming took 3 bases from V and 16 from J, leaving 19 bases between them. This CDR3 comprises 13 residues. Study results and caveats: A partial confounding effect on zero-insertion analyses could come from invariant MAIT and iNKT cells.

This sample was shared with a second study, whose subject was T cells expressing NK-cell markers. That study reports: Among the eight sequenced donors, seven tested HCMV-seropositive and one tested seronegative.

The sequenced sample was PBMCs. This receptor was taken from a woman under 30 in good health. The V call is TRBV12-3 or TRBV12-4, the J call TRBJ1-5, with D perhaps TRBD1 (5 bases). CDR3 residues: CASSFVVSGTQHF. DNA of the CDR3: TGTGCCAGCAGTTTCGTGGTGAGTGGGACTCAACATTTT.